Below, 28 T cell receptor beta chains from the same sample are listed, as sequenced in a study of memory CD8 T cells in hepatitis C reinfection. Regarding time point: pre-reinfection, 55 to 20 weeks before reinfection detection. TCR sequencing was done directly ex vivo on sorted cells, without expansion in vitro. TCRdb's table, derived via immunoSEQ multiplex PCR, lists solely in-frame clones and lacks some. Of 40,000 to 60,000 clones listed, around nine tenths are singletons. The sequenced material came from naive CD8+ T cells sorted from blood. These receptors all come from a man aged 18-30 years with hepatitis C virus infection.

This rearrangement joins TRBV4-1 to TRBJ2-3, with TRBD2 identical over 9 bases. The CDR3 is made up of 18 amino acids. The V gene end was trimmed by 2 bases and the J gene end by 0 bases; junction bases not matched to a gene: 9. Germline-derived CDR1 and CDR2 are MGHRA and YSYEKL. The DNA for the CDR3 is TGCGCCAGCAGCCAAACGAGCGGGGGGCCTCTAAGCACAGATACGCAGTATTTT. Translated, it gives CASSQTSGGPLSTDTQYF.

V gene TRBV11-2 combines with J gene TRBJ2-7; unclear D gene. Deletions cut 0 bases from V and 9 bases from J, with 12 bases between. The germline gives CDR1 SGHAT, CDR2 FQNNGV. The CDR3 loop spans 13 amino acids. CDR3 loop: CASSLESPFGQYV. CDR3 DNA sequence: TGTGCCAGCAGCTTAGAGTCGCCTTTTGGGCAGTACGTC.

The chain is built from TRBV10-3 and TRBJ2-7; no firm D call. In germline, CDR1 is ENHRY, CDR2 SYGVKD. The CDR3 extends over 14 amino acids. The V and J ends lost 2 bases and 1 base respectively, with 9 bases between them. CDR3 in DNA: TGTGCCATCAGTGAGCTGGGCCTTTCCTACGAGCAGTACTTC. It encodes CAISELGLSYEQYF.

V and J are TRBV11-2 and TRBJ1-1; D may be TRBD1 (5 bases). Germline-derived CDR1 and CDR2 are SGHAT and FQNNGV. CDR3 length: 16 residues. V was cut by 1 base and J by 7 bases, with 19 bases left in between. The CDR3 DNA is TGTGCCAGCAGCTTAGGGGTGTTTGGGGCTTCGGGTGAAGCTTTCTTT. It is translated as CASSLGVFGASGEAFF. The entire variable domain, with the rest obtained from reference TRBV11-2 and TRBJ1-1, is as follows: EAGVAQSPRYKIIEKRQSVAFWCNPISGHATLYWYQQILGQGPKLLIQFQNNGVVDDSQLPKDRFSAERLKGVDSTLKIQPAKLEDSAVYLCASSLGVFGASGEAFFGQGTRLTVV.

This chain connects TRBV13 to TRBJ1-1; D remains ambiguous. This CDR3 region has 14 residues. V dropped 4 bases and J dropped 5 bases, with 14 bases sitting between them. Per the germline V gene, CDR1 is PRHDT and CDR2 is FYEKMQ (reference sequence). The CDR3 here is CASSSSLETTEAFF. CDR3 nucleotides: TGTGCCAGCAGCTCTTCCTTGGAGACGACTGAAGCTTTCTTT.

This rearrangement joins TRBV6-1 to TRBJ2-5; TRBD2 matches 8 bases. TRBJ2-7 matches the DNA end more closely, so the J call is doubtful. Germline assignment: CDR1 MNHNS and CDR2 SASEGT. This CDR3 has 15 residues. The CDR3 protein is CASSEWASGYYEQYF. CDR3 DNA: TGTGCCAGCAGTGAATGGGCTAGCGGGTACTACGAGCAGTACTTC.

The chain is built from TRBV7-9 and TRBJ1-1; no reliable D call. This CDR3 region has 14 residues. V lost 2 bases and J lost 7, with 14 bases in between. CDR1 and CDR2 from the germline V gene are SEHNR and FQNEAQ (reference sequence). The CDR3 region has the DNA TGTGCCAGCAGCTTATCCGAGGATTTTAATGAAGCTTTCTTT. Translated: CASSLSEDFNEAFF.

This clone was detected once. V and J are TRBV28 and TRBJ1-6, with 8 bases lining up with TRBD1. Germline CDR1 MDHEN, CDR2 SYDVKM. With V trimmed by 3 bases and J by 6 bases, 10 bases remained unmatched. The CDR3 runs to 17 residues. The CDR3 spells CASSFRTGTGLNSPLHF. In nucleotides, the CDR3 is TGTGCCAGCAGTTTCAGAACCGGGACAGGACTTAATTCACCCCTCCACTTT. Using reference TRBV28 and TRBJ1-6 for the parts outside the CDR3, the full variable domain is DVKVTQSSRYLVKRTGEKVFLECVQDMDHENMFWYRQDPGLGLRLIYFSYDVKMKEKGDIPEGYSVSREKKERFSLILESASTNQTSMYLCASSFRTGTGLNSPLHFGNGTRLTVT.

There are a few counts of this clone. CDR3 region: CASTSGQFDGNTIYF. CDR3 DNA: TGTGCCAGCACCTCGGGACAATTCGATGGAAACACCATATATTTT. This rearrangement joins TRBV6-1 to TRBJ1-3; maybe TRBD1 (6 bases). The V and J ends lost 7 bases and 3 bases respectively, with 16 bases between them. Germline loops: CDR1 MNHNS, CDR2 SASEGT. CDR3 size: 15 residues.

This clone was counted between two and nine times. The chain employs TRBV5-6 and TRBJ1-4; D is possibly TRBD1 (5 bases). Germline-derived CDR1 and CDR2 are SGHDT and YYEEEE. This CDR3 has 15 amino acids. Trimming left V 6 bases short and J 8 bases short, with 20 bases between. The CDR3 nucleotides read TGTGCCAGCAACAAACCCGCCAGGGATGGCGAAAAACTGTTTTTT. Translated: CASNKPARDGEKLFF. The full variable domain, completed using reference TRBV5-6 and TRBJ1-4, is DAGVTQSPTHLIKTRGQQVTLRCSPKSGHDTVSWYQQALGQGPQFIFQYYEEEERQRGNFPDRFSGHQFPNYSSELNVNALLLGDSALYLCASNKPARDGEKLFFGSGTQLSVL.

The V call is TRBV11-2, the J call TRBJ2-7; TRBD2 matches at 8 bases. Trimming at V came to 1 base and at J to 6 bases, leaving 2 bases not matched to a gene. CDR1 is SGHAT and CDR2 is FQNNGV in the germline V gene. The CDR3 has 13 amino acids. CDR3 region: CASSLAAGAEQYF. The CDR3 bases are TGTGCCAGCAGCTTAGCAGCGGGAGCCGAGCAGTACTTC.

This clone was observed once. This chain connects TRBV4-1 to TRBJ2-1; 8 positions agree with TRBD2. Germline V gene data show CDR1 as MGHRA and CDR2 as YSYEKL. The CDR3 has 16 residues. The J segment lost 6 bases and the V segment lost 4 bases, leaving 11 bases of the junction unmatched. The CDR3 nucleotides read TGCGCCAGCAGCCCGTTCGGCCGGGAGGGGGTCAATGAGCAGTTCTTC. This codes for CASSPFGREGVNEQFF.

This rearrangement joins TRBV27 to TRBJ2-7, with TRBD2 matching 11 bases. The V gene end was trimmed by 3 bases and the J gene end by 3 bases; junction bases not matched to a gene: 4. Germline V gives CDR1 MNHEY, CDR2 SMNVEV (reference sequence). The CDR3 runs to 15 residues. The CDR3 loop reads CASSFTGTSGYEQYF. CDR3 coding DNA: TGTGCCAGCAGTTTTACCGGGACTAGCGGCTACGAGCAGTACTTC.

CDR3 region: CASSQEIGSAGGDADTQYF. CDR3 DNA sequence: TGCGCCAGCAGCCAAGAAATCGGGTCGGCAGGGGGAGACGCGGATACGCAGTATTTT. The V call is TRBV4-3, the J call TRBJ2-3, with 7 bases fitting TRBD1. CDR3 length equals 19 residues. In germline, CDR1 is LGHNA, CDR2 YSLEER. With V trimmed by 0 bases and J by 6 bases, 18 bases remained unmatched.

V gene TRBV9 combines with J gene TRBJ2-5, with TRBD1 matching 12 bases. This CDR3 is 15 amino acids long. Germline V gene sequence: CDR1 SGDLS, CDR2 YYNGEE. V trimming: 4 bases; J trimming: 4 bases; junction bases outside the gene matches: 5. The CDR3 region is CASSPGQGAGETQYF. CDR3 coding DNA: TGTGCCAGCAGCCCGGGACAGGGGGCAGGAGAGACCCAGTACTTC.

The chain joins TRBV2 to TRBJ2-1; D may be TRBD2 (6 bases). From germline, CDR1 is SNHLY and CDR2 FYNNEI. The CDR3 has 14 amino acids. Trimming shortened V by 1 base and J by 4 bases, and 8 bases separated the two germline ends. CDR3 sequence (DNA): TGTGCCAGCAGTGAAGGGAGGGGATACAATGAGCAGTTCTTC. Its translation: CASSEGRGYNEQFF.

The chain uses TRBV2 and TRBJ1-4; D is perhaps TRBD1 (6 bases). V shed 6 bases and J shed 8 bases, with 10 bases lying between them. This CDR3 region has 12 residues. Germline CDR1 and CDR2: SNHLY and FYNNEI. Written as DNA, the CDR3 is TGTGCCAGCAGCAATAGGGGGGAAAAACTGTTTTTT. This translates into CASSNRGEKLFF.

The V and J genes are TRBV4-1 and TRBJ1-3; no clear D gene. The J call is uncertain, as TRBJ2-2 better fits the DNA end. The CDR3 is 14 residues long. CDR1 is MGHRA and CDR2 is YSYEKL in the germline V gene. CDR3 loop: CASSQRFSTGELFF. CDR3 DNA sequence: TGCGCCAGCAGCCAACGTTTTTCCACCGGGGAGCTGTTTTTT.

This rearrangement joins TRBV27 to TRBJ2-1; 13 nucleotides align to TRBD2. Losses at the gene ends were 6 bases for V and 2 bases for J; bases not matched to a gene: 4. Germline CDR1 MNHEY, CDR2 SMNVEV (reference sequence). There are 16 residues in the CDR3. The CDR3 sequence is CASRLTSGRAYNEQFF. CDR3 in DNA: TGTGCCAGCAGACTAACTAGCGGGAGGGCCTACAATGAGCAGTTCTTC.

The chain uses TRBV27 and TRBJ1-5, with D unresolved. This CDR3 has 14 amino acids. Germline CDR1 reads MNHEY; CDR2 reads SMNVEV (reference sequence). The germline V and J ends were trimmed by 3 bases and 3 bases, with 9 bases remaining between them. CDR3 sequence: CASSLRGFNQPQHF. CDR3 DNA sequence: TGTGCCAGCAGTTTGAGAGGGTTCAATCAGCCCCAGCATTTT.

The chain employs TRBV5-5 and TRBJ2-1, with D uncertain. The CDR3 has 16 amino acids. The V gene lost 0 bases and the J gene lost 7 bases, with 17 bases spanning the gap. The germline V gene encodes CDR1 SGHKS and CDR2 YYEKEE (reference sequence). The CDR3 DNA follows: TGTGCCAGCAGCTTGGGACTCTCCCTTCGGTGGAATGAGCAGTTCTTC. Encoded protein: CASSLGLSLRWNEQFF.

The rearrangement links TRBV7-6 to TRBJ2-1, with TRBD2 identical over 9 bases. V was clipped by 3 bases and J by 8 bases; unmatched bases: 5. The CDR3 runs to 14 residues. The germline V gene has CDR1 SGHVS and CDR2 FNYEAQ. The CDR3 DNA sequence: TGTGCCAGCAGCTTTGATAGCGGGAGTGATGAGCAGTTCTTC. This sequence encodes CASSFDSGSDEQFF. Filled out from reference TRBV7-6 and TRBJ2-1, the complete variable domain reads GAGVSQSPRYKVTKRGQDVALRCDPISGHVSLYWYRQALGQGPEFLTYFNYEAQQDKSGLPNDRFSAERPEGSISTLTIQRTEQRDSAMYRCASSFDSGSDEQFFGPGTRLTVL.

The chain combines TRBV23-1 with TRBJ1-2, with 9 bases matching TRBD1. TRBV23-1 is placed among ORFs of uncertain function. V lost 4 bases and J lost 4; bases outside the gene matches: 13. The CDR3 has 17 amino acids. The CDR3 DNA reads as TGCGCCAGCAGTCGCCCCTCCATACAGGGGGCGGGCTATGGCTACACCTTC. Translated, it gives CASSRPSIQGAGYGYTF.

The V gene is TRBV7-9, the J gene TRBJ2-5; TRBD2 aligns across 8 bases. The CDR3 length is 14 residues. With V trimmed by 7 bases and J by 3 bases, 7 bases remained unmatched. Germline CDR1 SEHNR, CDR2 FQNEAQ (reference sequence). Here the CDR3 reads CASNSGGLEETQYF. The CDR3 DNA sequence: TGTGCCAGCAACAGCGGGGGCCTCGAAGAGACCCAGTACTTC.

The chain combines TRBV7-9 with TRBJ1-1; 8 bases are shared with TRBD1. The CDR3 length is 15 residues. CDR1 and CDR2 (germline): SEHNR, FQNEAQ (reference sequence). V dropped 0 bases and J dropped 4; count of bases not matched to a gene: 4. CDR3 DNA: TGTGCCAGCAGCTTAGCTCAGGGGGCGGGCACTGAAGCTTTCTTT. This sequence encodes CASSLAQGAGTEAFF.

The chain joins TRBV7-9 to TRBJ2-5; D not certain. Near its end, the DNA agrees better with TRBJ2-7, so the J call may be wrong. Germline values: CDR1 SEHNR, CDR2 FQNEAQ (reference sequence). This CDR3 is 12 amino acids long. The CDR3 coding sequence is TGTGCCAGCAGCCCCTCCGGGTACGAGCAGTACTTC. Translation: CASSPSGYEQYF.

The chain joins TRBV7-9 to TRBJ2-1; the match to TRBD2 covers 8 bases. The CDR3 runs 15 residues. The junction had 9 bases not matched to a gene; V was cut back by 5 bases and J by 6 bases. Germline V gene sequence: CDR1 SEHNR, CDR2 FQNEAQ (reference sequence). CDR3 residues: CASSHGTSPFNEQFF. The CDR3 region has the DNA TGTGCCAGCAGCCACGGGACTAGTCCCTTCAATGAGCAGTTCTTC.

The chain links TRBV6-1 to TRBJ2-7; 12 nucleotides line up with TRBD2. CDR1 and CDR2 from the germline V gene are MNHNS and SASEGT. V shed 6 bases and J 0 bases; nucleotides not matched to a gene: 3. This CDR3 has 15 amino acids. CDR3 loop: CASRPSGGASYEQYV. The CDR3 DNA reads TGTGCCAGCAGACCTAGCGGGGGGGCCTCCTACGAGCAGTACGTC.